Reported below is one T cell receptor beta chain. The antigen is undetermined. Germline CDR1 SGHKS, CDR2 YYEKEE (reference sequence). The V and J ends lost 0 bases and 1 base respectively, with 7 bases between them. The CDR3 extends over 14 amino acids. With a constant-region primer, TCR beta cDNA was made from 450 to 550 ng of total RNA. Slightly modified ARM-PCR, run as three nested multiplex PCR rounds, produced the TCR beta libraries. Each of the first two PCR rounds ran approximately 9 cycles with TRBV1-TRBV30 forward and C-beta reverse primers. Each CDR3 protein gets one entry after TCRdb re-called the multiplex PCR reads with MiXCR. The sample lists 300,000 to 400,000 distinct CDR3 sequences, about 60% occurring once. The sample originates from a study of tumor-infiltrating lymphocytes in primary liver carcinoma. At the level of the study: Patients diagnosed with primary liver carcinoma received treatment through surgical resection. Tissue type made little difference to sample yields of roughly 3.65 to 7.13 million productive TCRbeta reads. Findings and caveats of the study: Lower overlap was observed for tumor-adjacent and tumor-blood pairs relative to tumor region pairs.

Both blood RNA, taken from unsorted whole blood, and germline DNA were extracted. Treatment-naive at the time, the patients had chronic HBV infection. The chain carries TRBV5-5 and TRBJ1-1; D gene uncertain. The sequenced material came from peripheral blood. This TCR was recovered from a middle-aged man with primary liver carcinoma and hepatitis B virus infection. This chain's CDR3 is CASSLEVGNTEAFF. The CDR3 nucleotides are TGTGCCAGCAGCTTGGAAGTGGGGAACACTGAAGCTTTCTTT.